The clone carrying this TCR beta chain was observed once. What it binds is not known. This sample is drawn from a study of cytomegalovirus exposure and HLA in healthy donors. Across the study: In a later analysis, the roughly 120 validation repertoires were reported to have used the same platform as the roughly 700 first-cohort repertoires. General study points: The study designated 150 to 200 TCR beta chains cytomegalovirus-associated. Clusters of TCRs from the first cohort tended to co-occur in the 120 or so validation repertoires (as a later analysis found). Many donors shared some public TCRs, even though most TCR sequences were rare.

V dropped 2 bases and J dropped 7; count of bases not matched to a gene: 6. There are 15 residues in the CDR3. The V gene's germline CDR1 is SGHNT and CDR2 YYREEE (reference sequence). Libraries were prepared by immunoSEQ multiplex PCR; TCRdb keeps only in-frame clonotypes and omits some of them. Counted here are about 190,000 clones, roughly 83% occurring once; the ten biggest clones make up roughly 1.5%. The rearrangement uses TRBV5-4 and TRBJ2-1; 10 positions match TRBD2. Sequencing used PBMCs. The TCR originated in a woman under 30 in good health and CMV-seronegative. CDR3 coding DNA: TGTGCCAGCAGCTTCGATAGCGGGGGGCCGAATGAGCAGTTCTTC. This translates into CASSFDSGGPNEQFF.